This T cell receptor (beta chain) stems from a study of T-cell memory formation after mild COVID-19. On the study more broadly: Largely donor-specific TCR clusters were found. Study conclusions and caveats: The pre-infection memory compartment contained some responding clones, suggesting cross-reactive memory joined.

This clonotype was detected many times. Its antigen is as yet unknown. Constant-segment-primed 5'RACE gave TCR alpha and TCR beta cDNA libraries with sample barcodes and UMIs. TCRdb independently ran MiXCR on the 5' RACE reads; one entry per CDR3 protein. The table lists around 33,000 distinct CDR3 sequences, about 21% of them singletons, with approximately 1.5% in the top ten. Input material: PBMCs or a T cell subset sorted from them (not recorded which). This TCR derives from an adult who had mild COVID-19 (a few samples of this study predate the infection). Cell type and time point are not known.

The CDR3 region has the DNA TGTGCCAGCAGCCGGGACAGGGGAGGCACAGATACGCAGTATTTT. Translated: CASSRDRGGTDTQYF. The chain carries TRBV12-3 or TRBV12-4 and TRBJ2-3; TRBD1 aligns across 10 bases. The CDR3 covers 15 residues. The trim removed 6 bases at V and 1 base at J, leaving 4 bases unmatched.